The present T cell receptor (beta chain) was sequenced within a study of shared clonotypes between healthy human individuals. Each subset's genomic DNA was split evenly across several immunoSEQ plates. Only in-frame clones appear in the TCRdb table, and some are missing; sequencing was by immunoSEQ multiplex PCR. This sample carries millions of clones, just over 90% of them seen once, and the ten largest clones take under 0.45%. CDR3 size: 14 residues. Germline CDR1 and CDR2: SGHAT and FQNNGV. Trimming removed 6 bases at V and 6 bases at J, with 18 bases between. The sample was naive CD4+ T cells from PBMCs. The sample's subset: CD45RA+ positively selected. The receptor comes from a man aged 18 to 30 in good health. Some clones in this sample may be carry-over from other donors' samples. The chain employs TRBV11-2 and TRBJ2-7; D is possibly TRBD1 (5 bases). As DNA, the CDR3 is TGTGCCAGCAGATGGGGAAGGGGCCTCGGCGAGCAGTACTTC. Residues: CASRWGRGLGEQYF.